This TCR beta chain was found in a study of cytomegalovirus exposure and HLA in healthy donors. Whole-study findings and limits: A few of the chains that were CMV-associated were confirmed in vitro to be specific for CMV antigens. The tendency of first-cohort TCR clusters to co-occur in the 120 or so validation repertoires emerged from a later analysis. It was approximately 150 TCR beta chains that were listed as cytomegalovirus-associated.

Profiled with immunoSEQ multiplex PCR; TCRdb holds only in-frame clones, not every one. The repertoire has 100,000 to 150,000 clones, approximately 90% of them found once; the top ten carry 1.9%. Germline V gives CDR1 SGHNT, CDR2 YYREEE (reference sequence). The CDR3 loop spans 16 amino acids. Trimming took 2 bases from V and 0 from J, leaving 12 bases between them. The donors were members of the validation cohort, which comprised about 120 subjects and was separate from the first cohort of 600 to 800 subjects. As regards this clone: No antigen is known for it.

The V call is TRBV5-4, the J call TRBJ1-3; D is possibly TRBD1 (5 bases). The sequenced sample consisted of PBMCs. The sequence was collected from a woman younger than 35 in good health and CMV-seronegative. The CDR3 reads CASSFGAANSGNTIYF. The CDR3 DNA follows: TGTGCCAGCAGCTTTGGGGCGGCAAACTCTGGAAACACCATATATTTT.